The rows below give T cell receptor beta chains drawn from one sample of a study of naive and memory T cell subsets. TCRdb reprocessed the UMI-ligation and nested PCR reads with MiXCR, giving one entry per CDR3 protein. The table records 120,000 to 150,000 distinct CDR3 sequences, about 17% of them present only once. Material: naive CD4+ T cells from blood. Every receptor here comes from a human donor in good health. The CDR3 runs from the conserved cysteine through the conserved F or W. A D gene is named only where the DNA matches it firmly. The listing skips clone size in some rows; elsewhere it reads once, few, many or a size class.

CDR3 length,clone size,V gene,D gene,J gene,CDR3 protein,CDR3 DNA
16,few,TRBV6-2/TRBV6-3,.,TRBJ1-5,CASSSTGWGGDQPQHF,TGTGCCAGCAGTTCTACAGGGTGGGGCGGTGATCAGCCCCAGCATTTT
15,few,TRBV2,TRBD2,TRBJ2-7,CASSENLAGRHEQYF,TGTGCCAGCAGTGAAAATCTAGCGGGACGCCACGAGCAGTACTTC
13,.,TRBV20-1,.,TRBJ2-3,CSANRDSTDTQYF,TGCAGTGCTAATAGGGACAGCACAGATACGCAGTATTTT
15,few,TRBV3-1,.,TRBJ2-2,CASSQTGPNTGELFF,TGTGCCAGCAGCCAAACAGGGCCGAACACCGGGGAGCTGTTTTTT
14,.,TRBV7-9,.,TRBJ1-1,CASSFKVVNTEAFF,TGTGCCAGCAGCTTTAAGGTGGTAAACACTGAAGCTTTCTTT
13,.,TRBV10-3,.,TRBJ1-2,CASEGGANYGYTF,TGTGCCAGCGAGGGGGGGGCGAACTATGGCTACACCTTC
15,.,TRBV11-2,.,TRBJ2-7,CASSFRSGHAYEQYF,TGTGCCAGCAGCTTCCGGAGCGGGCATGCCTACGAGCAGTACTTC
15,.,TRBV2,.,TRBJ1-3,CASSERGLWGNTIYF,TGTGCCAGCAGTGAGAGGGGCCTTTGGGGAAACACCATATATTTT
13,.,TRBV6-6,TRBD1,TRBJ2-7,CASRRDRDYEQYF,TGTGCCAGCAGAAGGGACAGGGACTACGAGCAGTACTTC
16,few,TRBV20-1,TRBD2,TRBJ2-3,CSARDLLAGESDTQYF,TGCAGTGCTAGAGATCTACTAGCGGGAGAGTCAGATACGCAGTATTTT
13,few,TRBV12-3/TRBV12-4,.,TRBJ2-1,CASVPDKNNEQFF,TGTGCCTCTGTCCCTGACAAAAACAATGAGCAGTTCTTC
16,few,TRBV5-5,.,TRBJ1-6,CASSQAPGQVNSPLHF,TGTGCCAGCAGCCAAGCTCCGGGACAAGTAAATTCACCCCTCCACTTT
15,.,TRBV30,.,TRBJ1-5,CAWSVGGYSNQPQHF,TGTGCCTGGAGTGTCGGGGGATATAGCAATCAGCCCCAGCATTTT
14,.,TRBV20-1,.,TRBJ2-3,CSARDTGRTDTQYF,TGCAGTGCTAGAGATACGGGTCGCACAGATACGCAGTATTTT
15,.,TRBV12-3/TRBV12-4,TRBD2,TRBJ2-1,CASTVGTSGSYEQFF,TGTGCCAGCACCGTCGGGACTAGCGGGAGTTATGAGCAGTTCTTC
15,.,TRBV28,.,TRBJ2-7,CASRLAGGVTYEQYF,TGTGCCAGCAGGCTCGCCGGCGGAGTAACCTACGAGCAGTACTTC
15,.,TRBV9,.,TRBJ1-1,CASSVGGGGSTEAFF,TGTGCCAGCAGCGTAGGAGGTGGGGGTTCCACTGAAGCTTTCTTT
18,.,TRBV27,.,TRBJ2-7,CASSLRVSSSEHSYEQYF,TGTGCCAGCAGTTTACGCGTTTCCTCTAGCGAACATTCCTACGAGCAGTACTTC
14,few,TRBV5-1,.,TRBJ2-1,CASSLDTKNNEQFF,TGCGCCAGCAGCTTGGATACGAAAAACAATGAGCAGTTCTTC
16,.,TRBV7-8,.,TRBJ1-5,CASSLAPSGSNQPQHF,TGTGCCAGCAGCTTAGCTCCAAGTGGGAGCAATCAGCCCCAGCATTTT
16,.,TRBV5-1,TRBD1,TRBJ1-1,CASRPDRGNMNTEAFF,TGCGCCAGCCGCCCTGACAGGGGTAATATGAACACTGAAGCTTTCTTT
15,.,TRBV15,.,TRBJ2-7,CATSANGAGPYEQYF,TGTGCCACCAGCGCTAATGGGGCAGGACCCTACGAGCAGTACTTC
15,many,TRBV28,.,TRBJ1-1,CASSAPGTPNTEAFF,TGTGCCAGCAGTGCGCCCGGGACACCGAACACTGAAGCTTTCTTT
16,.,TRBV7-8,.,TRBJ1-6,CASSPHGQIGDSPLHF,TGTGCCAGCAGCCCTCATGGACAGATCGGGGATTCACCCCTCCACTTT